The next 23 T cell receptor beta chains were all read from a single sample in a study of T-cell reconstitution after alpha-beta-depleted transplantation in children. Construction of the TCRbeta library involved unique molecular identifiers. TCRdb reprocessed the PCR reads with MiXCR, giving one entry per CDR3 protein. In the table there are about 290,000 distinct CDR3 sequences, 6.5% to 9% of which are singletons. General study findings and limits: T cells produced anew were the main source of T-cell counts and diversity one year after transplant.

No cognate antigen is known for these TCRs. Sequencing was performed on peripheral blood, taken 360 days after TCRalphabeta/CD19-depleted stem cell transplant. The receptor set was obtained from a female patient aged 2-9 years who had a stem cell transplant for Fanconi anemia, so the T cells may come from the graft donor.

V usage is TRBV20-1 and J usage is TRBJ1-2; D uncertain. Germline assignment: CDR1 DFQATT and CDR2 SNEGSKA (reference sequence). Trimming shortened V by 3 bases and J by 5 bases, and 10 bases separated the two germline ends. The CDR3 totals 12 residues. The CDR3 DNA sequence: TGCAGTGCTAGCCCTTATGGGTATGGCTACACCTTC. This encodes CSASPYGYGYTF.

This clonotype was observed at least ten times. The rearrangement links TRBV6-5 to TRBJ2-2; D not resolved. The CDR3 contains 12 residues. The germline V gene encodes CDR1 MNHEY and CDR2 SVGAGI. V was pared by 6 bases and J by 5 bases, with 7 bases between. The CDR3 DNA reads TGTGCCAGCAGAGTGGGGACCGGGGAGCTGTTTTTT. This gives the protein CASRVGTGELFF.

This clonotype appeared many times. The chain has TRBV12-3 or TRBV12-4 and TRBJ1-1; tentative D call: TRBD1 (5 bases). This CDR3 region has 13 residues. V lost 5 bases, J lost 9 bases, and 16 bases lay in between. The CDR3 DNA follows: TGTGCCAGCAGTGTAACTCCGGGACCGAAAGCTTTCTTT. Translated, it gives CASSVTPGPKAFF.

Only a few counts were recorded for this clonotype. This sequence joins TRBV7-9 and TRBJ2-2; 8 positions match TRBD1. CDR1 and CDR2 (germline): SEHNR, FQNEAQ (reference sequence). The length of the CDR3 is 14 residues. V was pared by 5 bases and J by 5 bases, with 4 bases of the junction left unmatched. The CDR3 DNA sequence: TGTGCCAGCAGCCGGGACAGGTGGACCGGGGAGCTGTTTTTT. Translation gives CASSRDRWTGELFF.

This clonotype was found many times. The chain employs TRBV15 and TRBJ2-3, with unresolved D. Germline V gene sequence: CDR1 LNHNV, CDR2 YYDKDF (reference sequence). V lost 0 bases and J 4 bases, leaving 5 bases between the germline ends. This CDR3 comprises 13 residues. This CDR3 is CATSRDLPDTQYF. CDR3 sequence (DNA): TGTGCCACCAGCAGAGATTTGCCAGATACGCAGTATTTT.

This clonotype showed up just a few times. The CDR3 protein is CATSEVLTEAFF. The CDR3 DNA sequence: TGTGCCACCAGCGAAGTACTCACTGAAGCTTTCTTT. The gene calls are TRBV15 and TRBJ1-1; D is uncertain. Trimming shortened V by 5 bases and J by 4 bases, and 8 bases separated the two germline ends. The CDR3 covers 12 residues. The germline V gene has CDR1 LNHNV and CDR2 YYDKDF (reference sequence).

The chain links TRBV9 to TRBJ2-3; 8 bases align to TRBD2. V lost 4 bases, J lost 4 bases, and 8 bases stayed unmatched. The CDR3 loop spans 15 amino acids. Looked up from germline, CDR1 is SGDLS and CDR2 is YYNGEE. The CDR3 nucleotides are TGTGCCAGCAGCCCCGCTAGCGGGCCGCCAGATACGCAGTATTTT. This gives the protein CASSPASGPPDTQYF.

This clonotype turned up a few times. The genes are TRBV9 and TRBJ1-2, with 10 bases identical to TRBD1. The germline V gene encodes CDR1 SGDLS and CDR2 YYNGEE. V trimming: 4 bases; J trimming: 5 bases; junction bases outside the gene matches: 5. This CDR3 has 14 amino acids. The CDR3 sequence: CASSYGTGDYGYTF. The CDR3, as DNA: TGTGCCAGCAGCTACGGGACAGGGGATTATGGCTACACCTTC.

This chain joins TRBV27 and TRBJ2-7; 8 nucleotides match TRBD2. The CDR3 spans 14 residues. Trimming took 3 bases from V and 4 from J; bases not matched to a gene: 5. Germline V gene sequence: CDR1 MNHEY, CDR2 SMNVEV (reference sequence). The CDR3 DNA reads as TGTGCCAGCAGTTTTCGTAGCGGGGCTTACGAGCAGTACTTC. This encodes CASSFRSGAYEQYF.

The V and J genes are TRBV5-1 and TRBJ1-5; 7 bases map to TRBD1. Germline-derived CDR1 and CDR2 are SGHRS and YFSETQ. J was trimmed by 0 bases and V by 4 bases; bases with no gene match: 7. CDR3 length: 16 residues. The CDR3 sequence is CASSVTGEFSNQPQHF. For the CDR3, the DNA is TGCGCCAGCAGCGTTACAGGGGAATTTAGCAATCAGCCCCAGCATTTT.

This clonotype was recorded a few times. The J gene is TRBJ2-7, the V gene TRBV18; D may be TRBD1 (5 bases). The CDR3 covers 15 residues. With 6 bases removed from V and 3 bases from J, the gap between germline ends came to 18 bases. Germline CDR1 and CDR2: KGHSH and LQKENI. As DNA, the CDR3 is TGTGCCAGCTCTCGCGACAGAACTGAAAGCTACGAGCAGTACGTC. Its translation is CASSRDRTESYEQYV.

The chain has TRBV5-1 and TRBJ2-3; no definite D call. This CDR3 has 12 residues. Per germline, CDR1 SGHRS and CDR2 YFSETQ. The V end was cut by 3 bases, the J end by 6 bases, with 8 bases between. DNA for the CDR3: TGCGCCAGCAGCTCCCGTTTGGATACGCAGTATTTT. The encoded protein is CASSSRLDTQYF.

This clonotype appeared many times. The chain joins TRBV29-1 to TRBJ2-3; TRBD2 agrees at 7 bases. CDR1 SQVTM and CDR2 ANQGSEA come from the germline V gene. The CDR3 runs 13 residues. V lost 2 bases to trimming and J lost 1 base; unmatched junction nucleotides: 0. The CDR3 spells CSVESGGTDTQYF. The CDR3 DNA reads as TGCAGCGTTGAAAGCGGGGGCACAGATACGCAGTATTTT.

This clonotype was detected only a few times. V and J are TRBV30 and TRBJ2-5; 10 bases match TRBD2. Per the germline V gene, CDR1 is GTSNPN and CDR2 is SVGIG (reference sequence). There are 15 residues in the CDR3. Unmatched junction bases numbered 7, after V lost 5 bases and J lost 1 base. The chain's CDR3 is CAWSTSGQLQETQYF. DNA of the CDR3: TGTGCCTGGTCGACTAGCGGGCAACTCCAAGAGACCCAGTACTTC.

This clonotype was observed a few times. The rearrangement links TRBV7-2 to TRBJ2-7; 7 positions agree with TRBD1. The CDR3 runs 14 residues. J lost 2 bases, V lost 0 bases, and 1 base had no gene match. Germline V gene lookup returns CDR1 SGHTA and CDR2 FQGNSA. CDR3 sequence reads: CASSLATGTYEQYV. DNA of the CDR3: TGTGCCAGCAGCTTAGCGACAGGGACCTACGAGCAGTACGTC.

There are many counts of this clonotype. The chain carries TRBV12-3 or TRBV12-4 and TRBJ1-1, with a weak D call TRBD1 (5 bases). The CDR3 has 16 residues. V was trimmed by 2 bases and J by 2 bases, leaving 15 bases between them. This CDR3 is CASSLLLGRINTEAFF. The CDR3 DNA reads as TGTGCCAGCAGTTTACTCCTGGGACGCATTAACACTGAAGCTTTCTTT.

This clonotype was found many times. This chain links TRBV5-1 with TRBJ2-3; 14 nucleotides agree with TRBD2. The V and J ends lost 3 bases and 4 bases, in that order; junction bases with no gene match: 10. Per the germline V gene, CDR1 is SGHRS and CDR2 is YFSETQ. There are 18 residues in the CDR3. Written as DNA, the CDR3 is TGCGCCAGCAGCTACGGACTAGCGGGGGGCCCGAGCGCAGATACGCAGTATTTT. Translating gives CASSYGLAGGPSADTQYF.

This clonotype was found many times. The chain links TRBV6-1 to TRBJ2-3, with D perhaps given as TRBD1 or TRBD2 (5 bases each). Trimming shortened V by 1 base and J by 3 bases, and 11 bases separated the two germline ends. The CDR3 has 15 residues. Germline values: CDR1 MNHNS, CDR2 SASEGT. In DNA form, the CDR3 reads TGTGCCAGCAGTGAAGGGGGCGGGTATACAGATACGCAGTATTTT. It is translated as CASSEGGGYTDTQYF.

V and J are TRBV19 and TRBJ2-1; 11 bases align to TRBD2. The germline CDR1 and CDR2 sequences are LNHDA and SQIVND (reference sequence). V lost 3 bases, J lost 3 bases, and 7 bases stayed unmatched. CDR3 length equals 17 residues. The CDR3 is CASSILTSGEFYNEQFF. Here the CDR3 DNA reads TGTGCCAGTAGTATCCTGACTAGCGGGGAGTTCTACAATGAGCAGTTCTTC.

This clonotype occurred a few times. The chain joins TRBV7-3 to TRBJ2-1; 8 positions agree with TRBD2. Germline V gene data show CDR1 as SGHTA and CDR2 as FQGTGA. The CDR3 loop spans 16 amino acids. Trimming at V came to 5 bases and at J to 5 bases, leaving 11 bases not matched to a gene. The CDR3 nucleotides read TGTGCCAGCAGCCGAACGGGGGGGCCGTCGCACAATGAGCAGTTCTTC. It codes for CASSRTGGPSHNEQFF.

In its sample, this clonotype was seen a few times. This chain uses TRBV27 with TRBJ2-1, with D possibly matching TRBD1 (5 bases). Looked up from germline, CDR1 is MNHEY and CDR2 is SMNVEV (reference sequence). CDR3 size: 13 residues. Trimming removed 2 bases from V and 10 bases from J, with 12 bases in between. CDR3: CASSLIQGSEQFF. CDR3 sequence (DNA): TGTGCCAGCAGTTTAATTCAGGGAAGCGAGCAGTTCTTC.

This clonotype was seen a handful of times. The chain recombines TRBV11-1 with TRBJ1-5; TRBD1 might be the D (6 bases). Germline loops: CDR1 SGHAT, CDR2 FQDESV (reference sequence). The CDR3 runs to 18 residues. V lost 3 bases to trimming and J lost 2 bases, with 20 bases between them. CDR3: CASSFPGADWYGNQPQHF. In DNA, the CDR3 is TGTGCCAGCAGCTTCCCGGGGGCGGACTGGTATGGCAATCAGCCCCAGCATTTT.

This clonotype was seen repeatedly, ten times or more. A junction end diverges from the germline sequence, so it may reflect a read error. The CDR3 protein is CSVIGGLNTETFF. For the CDR3, the DNA is TGCAGCGTTATAGGGGGTTTGAACACTGAAACTTTCTTT. This chain uses TRBV29-1 with TRBJ1-1; D possibly corresponds to TRBD1 (6 bases). Per germline, CDR1 SQVTM and CDR2 ANQGSEA. The CDR3 is 13 residues long. Combining the CDR3 with reference TRBV29-1 and TRBJ1-1 gives the whole variable domain SAVISQKPSRDICQRGTSLTIQCQVDSQVTMMFWYRQQPGQSLTLIATANQGSEATYESGFVIDKFPISRPNLTFSTLTVSNMSPEDSSIYLCSVIGGLNTETFFGQGTRLTVV.